Sequencing of this T cell receptor beta chain was carried out in a study of T cells in Graves' hyperthyroidism and ophthalmopathy. Ten or more counts support this clonotype. The J segment lost 7 bases and the V segment lost 3 bases, leaving 2 bases of the junction unmatched. Germline V gene lookup returns CDR1 SEHNR and CDR2 FQNEAQ (reference sequence). The CDR3 loop spans 14 amino acids. Using RNA transcripts as the source, TCR beta CDR3 regions were amplified. Researchers ran a first-round RT-PCR on the TCR CDR3 using the HTBI primer set. TCRdb redid the calling of the multiplex PCR reads with MiXCR, one entry per CDR3 protein. Seen here are nearly 600,000 distinct CDR3 sequences, 11% to 15% observed once, and the top ten hold about 7%.

The clonotype originates from a young woman with Graves' ophthalmopathy. This chain joins TRBV7-9 and TRBJ2-1, with 11 nucleotides matching TRBD2. Sequencing was done on a sample of blood. CDR3 DNA sequence: TGTGCCAGCAGCTTGGCTAGCGGGAGGAATGAGCAGTTCTTC. It is translated as CASSLASGRNEQFF.